This section outlines one T cell receptor beta chain sequence together with its context. Germline V CDR1 and CDR2: SGHDN, FVKESK. The CDR3 sequence is 15 residues long. Trimming removed 1 base from V and 2 bases from J, with 6 bases in between. The data originate from a study of blood T cell repertoires in COVID-19. Study-level background: The origin of the acute and convalescent COVID-19 samples was the United States, Italy and Spain. T cells, B-cell-depleted T cells, or PBMCs supplied cDNA or gDNA.

Original handling: Estimated nucleated cell counts came from reference gene primer amplification. The assay was immunoSEQ multiplex PCR, and TCRdb's table has in-frame clones only and misses some. V, J and clone size were drawn from that table, and D and trimming were deduced from the DNA. This sample yields approximately 250,000 clones, of which around 84% are seen a single time; less than 2% belongs to the top ten. The TCR originated in a woman aged 35 to 49 who had recovered from COVID-19. The specimen was peripheral blood. The chain couples TRBV14 to TRBJ2-6; D is unresolved. CDR3 nucleotides: TGTGCCAGCAGCCAAGGCGCGGCTGGGGCCAACGTCCTGACTTTC. Its translation: CASSQGAAGANVLTF.